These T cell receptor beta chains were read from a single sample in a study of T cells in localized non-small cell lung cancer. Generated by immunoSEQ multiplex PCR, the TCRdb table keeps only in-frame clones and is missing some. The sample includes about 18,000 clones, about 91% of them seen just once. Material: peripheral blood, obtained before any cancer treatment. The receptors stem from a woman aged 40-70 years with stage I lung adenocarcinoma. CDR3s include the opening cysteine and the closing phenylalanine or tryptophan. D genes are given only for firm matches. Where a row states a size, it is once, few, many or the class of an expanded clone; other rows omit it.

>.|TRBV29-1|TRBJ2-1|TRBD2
CSVEYPGLAGVGEQFF
TGCAGCGTGGAATACCCGGGACTAGCGGGAGTAGGCGAGCAGTTCTTC
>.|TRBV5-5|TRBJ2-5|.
CASRVPSSETQYF
TGTGCCAGCAGGGTGCCGTCCTCAGAGACCCAGTACTTC
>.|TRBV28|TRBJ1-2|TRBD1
CASATGGTGIPYGYTF
TGTGCCAGCGCAACTGGAGGGACAGGGATCCCCTATGGCTACACCTTC
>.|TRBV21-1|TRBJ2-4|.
CASSIGVAALAKNIQYF
TGTGCCAGCAGCATAGGGGTGGCCGCTCTGGCCAAAAACATTCAGTACTTC
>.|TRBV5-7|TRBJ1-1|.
CASSPSPQGGNTEAFF
TGTGCCAGCAGCCCCTCTCCACAGGGAGGAAACACTGAAGCTTTCTTT
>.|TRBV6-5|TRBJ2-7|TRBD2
CASSYGTSGYEQYF
TGTGCCAGCAGTTACGGGACTAGCGGATACGAGCAGTACTTC
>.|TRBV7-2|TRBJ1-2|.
CASSLALRTSYGYTF
TGTGCCAGCAGCTTAGCGCTCCGGACCTCTTATGGCTACACCTTC
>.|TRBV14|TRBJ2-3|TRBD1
CASSHWTGSSTDTQYF
TGTGCCAGCAGCCATTGGACAGGGAGTAGCACAGATACGCAGTATTTT
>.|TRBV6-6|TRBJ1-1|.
CASRGNGQSTEAFF
TGTGCCAGCAGGGGGAACGGACAGAGCACTGAAGCTTTCTTT
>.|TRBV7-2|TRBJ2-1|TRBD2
CASSLDTSGYNEQFF
TGTGCCAGCAGCTTAGATACTAGCGGTTACAATGAGCAGTTCTTC
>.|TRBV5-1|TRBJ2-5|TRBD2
CASAGGSPRETQYF
TGCGCCAGTGCGGGAGGCTCCCCACGGGAGACCCAGTACTTC
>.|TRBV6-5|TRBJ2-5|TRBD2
CASSYSGTSVGETQYF
TGTGCCAGCAGTTACTCCGGGACTAGCGTGGGGGAGACCCAGTACTTC
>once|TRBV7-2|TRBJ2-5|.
CASSPRASRNQETQYF
TGTGCCAGCAGCCCTCGGGCTAGCCGTAACCAAGAGACCCAGTACTTC
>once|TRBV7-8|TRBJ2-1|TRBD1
CASTRDSYNEQFF
TGTGCCAGCACCAGGGACAGTTACAATGAGCAGTTCTTC
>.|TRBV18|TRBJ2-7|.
CASSPVRTVSYEQYF
TGTGCCAGCTCACCGGTCCGGACAGTCTCCTACGAGCAGTACTTC
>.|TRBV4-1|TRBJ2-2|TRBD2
CASSQAGGITGELFF
TGCGCCAGCAGCCAAGCGGGGGGGATCACCGGGGAGCTGTTTTTT
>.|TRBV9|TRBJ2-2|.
CASSVAVLTTPGELFF
TGTGCCAGCAGCGTGGCCGTCCTAACTACACCCGGGGAGCTGTTTTTT
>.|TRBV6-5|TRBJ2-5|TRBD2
CASSLAGEQETQYF
TGTGCCAGCAGTCTAGCGGGGGAGCAAGAGACCCAGTACTTC
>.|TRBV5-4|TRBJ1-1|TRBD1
CASSPGQGNTEAFF
TGTGCCAGCAGCCCCGGACAGGGGAACACTGAAGCTTTCTTT
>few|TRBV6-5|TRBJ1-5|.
CASSYSRYQPQHF
TGTGCCAGCAGTTACTCGAGATACCAGCCCCAGCATTTT
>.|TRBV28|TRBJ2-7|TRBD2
CASSFSSGSLEEQYF
TGTGCCAGCAGTTTCTCTAGCGGGAGCTTGGAGGAGCAGTACTTC
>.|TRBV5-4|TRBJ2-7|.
CASSSASGTIEQYF
TGTGCCAGCAGCTCCGCATCCGGAACTATCGAGCAGTACTTC
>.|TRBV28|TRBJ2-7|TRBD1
CASSLRSGTGGYEQYF
TGTGCCAGCAGCCTACGATCCGGGACAGGTGGCTACGAGCAGTACTTC
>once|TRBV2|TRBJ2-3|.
CASEVGLGDTDTQYF
TGTGCCAGCGAGGTAGGGCTGGGGGACACAGATACGCAGTATTTT
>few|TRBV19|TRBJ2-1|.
CASSILYEQFF
TGTGCCAGTAGTATTCTTTATGAGCAGTTCTTC
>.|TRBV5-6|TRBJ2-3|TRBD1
CASSRDRGSTDTQYF
TGTGCCAGCAGCCGGGACAGGGGCTCCACAGATACGCAGTATTTT
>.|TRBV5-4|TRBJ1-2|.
CASSLEGGALGYTF
TGTGCCAGCAGCTTGGAGGGGGGGGCGCTTGGCTACACCTTC
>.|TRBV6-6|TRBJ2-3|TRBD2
CASSGAGGRTDTQYF
TGTGCCAGCAGCGGAGCGGGGGGGCGAACAGATACGCAGTATTTT
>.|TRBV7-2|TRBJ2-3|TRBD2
CASSLAGAGLLDTQYF
TGTGCCAGCAGCTTAGCTGGAGCGGGACTCCTGGATACGCAGTATTTT
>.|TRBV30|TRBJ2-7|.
CAWSVLIHEQYF
TGTGCCTGGAGTGTACTTATCCACGAGCAGTACTTC
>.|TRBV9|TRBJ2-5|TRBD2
CASSVEPGLGAQYF
TGTGCCAGCAGCGTCGAACCGGGACTAGGGGCCCAGTACTTC
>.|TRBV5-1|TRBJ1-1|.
CASSLEWESEAFF
TGCGCCAGCAGCTTGGAATGGGAAAGCGAAGCTTTCTTT
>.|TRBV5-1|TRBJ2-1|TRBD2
CASSQRTSGNEQFF
TGCGCCAGCAGCCAACGGACTAGCGGAAATGAGCAGTTCTTC
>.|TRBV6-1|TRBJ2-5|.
CASSEGEPQETQYF
TGTGCCAGCAGTGAGGGGGAACCACAAGAGACCCAGTACTTC
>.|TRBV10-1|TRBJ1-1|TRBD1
CASRDRGNTEAFF
TGCGCCAGCAGGGACAGGGGGAACACTGAAGCTTTCTTT
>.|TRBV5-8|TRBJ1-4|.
CASSPQGTNEKLFF
TGTGCCAGCAGCCCACAGGGAACTAATGAAAAACTGTTTTTT
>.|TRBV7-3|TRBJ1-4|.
CASSRQEYNEKLFF
TGTGCCAGCAGCCGACAGGAATATAATGAAAAACTGTTTTTT
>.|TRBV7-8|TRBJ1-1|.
CASSERGYTEAFF
TGTGCCAGCAGCGAGAGGGGCTACACTGAAGCTTTCTTT
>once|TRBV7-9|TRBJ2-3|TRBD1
CASSSLDRGVTDTQYF
TGTGCCAGCAGCTCCCTGGACAGGGGGGTCACAGATACGCAGTATTTT
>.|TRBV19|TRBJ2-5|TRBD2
CASSITSGSLLETQYF
TGTGCCAGTAGTATTACTAGCGGGAGTCTGTTAGAGACCCAGTACTTC
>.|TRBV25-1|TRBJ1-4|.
CASSADNLGTNEKLFF
TGTGCCAGCAGTGCGGACAACCTAGGGACTAATGAAAAACTGTTTTTT
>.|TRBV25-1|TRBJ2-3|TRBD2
CASSESYHGTSGTDTQYF
TGTGCCAGCAGTGAGTCCTACCACGGGACTAGCGGCACAGATACGCAGTATTTT
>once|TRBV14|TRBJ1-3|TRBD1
CASSQMTGKGNTIYF
TGTGCCAGCAGCCAAATGACAGGGAAGGGAAACACCATATATTTT
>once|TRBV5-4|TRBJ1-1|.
CASSRTENTEAFF
TGTGCCAGCAGCAGGACGGAAAACACTGAAGCTTTCTTT
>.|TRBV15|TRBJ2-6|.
CATSRGSPYSGANVLTF
TGTGCCACCAGCAGAGGTAGTCCCTACTCTGGGGCCAACGTCCTGACTTTC
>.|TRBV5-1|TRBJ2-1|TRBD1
CASSPGQGGTYNEQFF
TGCGCCAGCAGCCCGGGACAGGGAGGAACCTACAATGAGCAGTTCTTC
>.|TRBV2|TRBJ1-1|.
CASRRRQVGLKGTNTEAFF
TGTGCCAGCAGGAGGAGGCAGGTAGGCCTAAAAGGTACGAACACTGAAGCTTTCTTT
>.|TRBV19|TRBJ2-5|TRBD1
CASSAGTGGETQYF
TGTGCCAGTAGTGCCGGGACAGGTGGAGAGACCCAGTACTTC
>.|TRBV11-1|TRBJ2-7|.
CASSFGTGSSYEQYF
TGTGCCAGCAGCTTCGGGACGGGGAGCTCCTACGAGCAGTACTTC
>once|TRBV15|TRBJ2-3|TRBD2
CATSRDLTSGGTVTQYF
TGTGCCACCAGCAGAGATCTAACTAGCGGGGGAACCGTTACGCAGTATTTT
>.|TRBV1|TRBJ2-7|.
CTSSQAGQDYEQYF
TGCACCAGCAGCCAAGCGGGCCAGGACTACGAGCAGTACTTC
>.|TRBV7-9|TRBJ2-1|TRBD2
CASSLLAGGNNEQFF
TGTGCCAGCAGCTTACTCGCGGGGGGGAACAATGAGCAGTTCTTC